This TCR beta chain is from a study of T cell responses to AZD1222 COVID-19 vaccine. Whole-study findings and limits: Baseline seropositives among AZD1222 recipients totaled only 5 to 7. The peak T cell response came first, and repertoires were sampled only after it.

To note about this clone: Its antigen is unidentified.

Data came from immunoSEQ multiplex PCR; TCRdb stores just in-frame clones and leaves some out. The profile shows some 86,000 clones, 88% of them singletons. This specimen consisted of peripheral blood, obtained 28 days after the second AZD1222 dose. The clonotype originates from an adult who received the AZD1222 COVID-19 vaccine.

The CDR3 region is CASSHYLAGGVGELFF. In DNA, the CDR3 is TGTGCCAGCAGCCATTACCTAGCGGGAGGTGTCGGGGAGCTGTTTTTT. The J gene is TRBJ2-2, the V gene TRBV14; 11 positions agree with TRBD2. Germline V gene data show CDR1 as SGHDN and CDR2 as FVKESK. CDR3 size: 16 residues. V gave up 3 bases and J gave up 7 bases; unmatched junction bases: 7.